These 19 T cell receptor beta chains came from one sample sequenced in a study of blood T cell repertoires in COVID-19. Libraries were prepared by immunoSEQ multiplex PCR; TCRdb keeps only in-frame clonotypes and omits some of them. The table shows some 290,000 clones, with about 86% occurring only once. The sample comprised peripheral blood. The receptor source for this set is a man younger than 35 with active or convalescent COVID-19.

The J gene is TRBJ2-1, the V gene TRBV7-8; 10 nucleotides align to TRBD2. With V trimmed by 0 bases and J by 8 bases, 7 bases remained unmatched. This CDR3 has 16 residues. In germline, CDR1 is SGHVS, CDR2 FQNEAQ. The CDR3 region is CASSLAASGSRDEQFF. CDR3 coding DNA: TGTGCCAGCAGCTTAGCCGCTAGCGGGAGTCGCGATGAGCAGTTCTTC.

The V and J genes are TRBV11-3 and TRBJ1-2; 9 bases line up with TRBD1. The V gene end was trimmed by 8 bases and the J gene end by 4 bases; junction bases not matched to a gene: 11. Germline CDR1 reads SGHNT; CDR2 reads YENEEA. This CDR3 has 15 amino acids. The CDR3 is CASGPGQGLTYGYTF. The CDR3 region has the DNA TGTGCCAGCGGACCGGGACAGGGCCTAACCTATGGCTACACCTTC.

The chain is built from TRBV10-1 and TRBJ2-7; weak D call: TRBD2 (5 bases). This CDR3 region has 12 residues. V lost 4 bases and J 6 bases, leaving 10 bases between the germline ends. Germline V gives CDR1 WNHNN, CDR2 SYGVQD (reference sequence). The CDR3 region has the DNA TGCGCCAGCAGTGCGACCCGGGGCGAGCAGTACTTC. It codes for CASSATRGEQYF.

The chain recombines TRBV30 with TRBJ1-2, with D possibly matching TRBD1 (6 bases). Germline lookup yields CDR1 GTSNPN and CDR2 SVGIG (reference sequence). CDR3 size: 13 residues. V lost 0 bases and J 8 bases, leaving 13 bases between the germline ends. The CDR3: CAWSVMSGVGYTF. In DNA form, the CDR3 reads TGTGCCTGGAGTGTAATGTCAGGGGTAGGCTACACCTTC.

V gene TRBV7-2 combines with J gene TRBJ2-7; 12 positions agree with TRBD2. Trimming cost V 4 bases and J 4 bases; bases outside gene matches: 2. In germline, CDR1 is SGHTA, CDR2 FQGNSA. This CDR3 region has 14 residues. Here the CDR3 DNA reads TGTGCCAGCAGCTCTAGCGGGAGGGCGTACGAGCAGTACTTC. This encodes CASSSSGRAYEQYF.

Only a few counts were recorded for this clone. The J gene is TRBJ1-2, the V gene TRBV3-1 (or the pseudogene TRBV3-2); no definite D call. CDR1 is LGHDT, CDR2 YNNKEL, per germline (reference sequence). There are 13 residues in the CDR3. Between the trimmed V and J ends, which lost 10 bases and 0 bases, there was a span of 12 bases. This CDR3 reads CATQPGANYGYTF. CDR3 DNA: TGTGCCACCCAGCCGGGAGCTAACTATGGCTACACCTTC.

The genes are TRBV30 and TRBJ1-4; D perhaps matches TRBD1 (5 bases). Germline loops: CDR1 GTSNPN, CDR2 SVGIG (reference sequence). Trimming removed 0 bases from V and 10 bases from J, with 24 bases in between. The CDR3 spans 17 residues. In DNA form, the CDR3 reads TGTGCCTGGAGTGTACCGGGAGAGGGACTTGCGAAAGGAAAACTGTTTTTT. Translation: CAWSVPGEGLAKGKLFF.

The chain recombines TRBV6-6 with TRBJ1-1; D unresolved. Trimming stripped 0 bases from V and 7 bases from J, with 12 bases between. The CDR3 runs to 14 residues. CDR1 is MNHNY and CDR2 is SVGAGI in the germline V gene (reference sequence). In DNA form, the CDR3 reads TGTGCCAGCAGTTACTCGAGAGGTTGGAATGAAGCTTTCTTT. Translation: CASSYSRGWNEAFF.

CDR3 loop: CATSEANTEAFF. The CDR3 nucleotides read TGTGCCACCAGTGAAGCCAACACTGAAGCTTTCTTT. This chain connects TRBV24-1 to TRBJ1-1; D is ambiguous. The CDR3 is 12 amino acids. Trimming removed 4 bases at V and 2 bases at J, with 4 bases between. The germline V gene has CDR1 KGHDR and CDR2 SFDVKD.

The chain is built from TRBV4-2 and TRBJ2-3; TRBD1 agrees at 8 bases. Germline V gene sequence: CDR1 LGHNA, CDR2 YNFKEQ. This CDR3 has 15 amino acids. V lost 1 base to trimming and J lost 3 bases; unmatched junction nucleotides: 3. The CDR3 sequence is CASSQGWDRTDTQYF. CDR3 sequence (DNA): TGTGCCAGCAGCCAAGGGTGGGACAGGACAGATACGCAGTATTTT.

The count of this clone is one. The chain carries TRBV7-3 and TRBJ2-1; 14 bases map to TRBD2. The CDR3 consists of 15 residues. With 2 bases clipped from V and 11 bases from J, the junction kept 5 bases outside the gene matches. In germline, CDR1 is SGHTA, CDR2 FQGTGA. The chain's CDR3 is CASSLSGTSGRKQFF. The DNA of the CDR3 is TGTGCCAGCAGCTTATCCGGGACTAGCGGGAGAAAGCAGTTCTTC.

V and J are TRBV13 and TRBJ2-7; 8 bases align to TRBD2. The V gene end was trimmed by 5 bases and the J gene end by 4 bases; junction bases not matched to a gene: 10. The CDR3 has 15 amino acids. Germline CDR1 is PRHDT and CDR2 is FYEKMQ (reference sequence). The CDR3 protein is CASSISGTRWYEQYF. CDR3 DNA sequence: TGTGCCAGCAGCATTAGTGGGACTAGATGGTACGAGCAGTACTTC. Filled out from reference TRBV13 and TRBJ2-7, the complete variable domain reads AAGVIQSPRHLIKEKRETATLKCYPIPRHDTVYWYQQGPGQDPQFLISFYEKMQSDKGSIPDRFSAQQFSDYHSELNMSSLELGDSALYFCASSISGTRWYEQYFGPGTRLTVT.

The chain has TRBV27 and TRBJ1-6; D is perhaps TRBD1 (6 bases). Germline values: CDR1 MNHEY, CDR2 SMNVEV (reference sequence). The CDR3 is 15 amino acids. The V end was cut by 4 bases, the J end by 10 bases, with 17 bases between. The CDR3 loop is CASSYVTGGGSPLHF. The CDR3 coding sequence is TGTGCCAGCAGTTATGTGACAGGTGGCGGCTCACCCCTCCACTTT.

J is TRBJ1-3 and V is TRBV18; D unresolved. The CDR3 extends over 15 amino acids. Germline-derived CDR1 and CDR2 are KGHSH and LQKENI. V was trimmed by 3 bases and J by 2 bases, leaving 11 bases between them. CDR3 DNA: TGTGCCAGCTCACCCTCTCAGGATCCTGGAAACACCATATATTTT. Translation: CASSPSQDPGNTIYF.

This chain connects TRBV6-5 to TRBJ2-3; 8 bases match TRBD1. The ends lost 8 bases at V and 2 bases at J; junction bases unmatched: 3. In germline, CDR1 is MNHEY, CDR2 SVGAGI. The CDR3 is 13 amino acids. The DNA for the CDR3 is TGTGCCAGCGGACAGGGTACCACAGATACGCAGTATTTT. It specifies CASGQGTTDTQYF.

The rearrangement uses TRBV7-9 and TRBJ2-7; a possible D gene is TRBD1 (6 bases). Trimming left V 10 bases short and J 9 bases short, with 25 bases between. CDR1 SEHNR and CDR2 FQNEAQ come from the germline V gene (reference sequence). The CDR3 extends over 14 amino acids. The CDR3 region is CATQGPGGPTGQYF. CDR3 bases: TGTGCCACACAGGGCCCTGGGGGCCCGACGGGGCAGTACTTC. Based on the CDR3 plus reference TRBV7-9 and TRBJ2-7, the full variable domain is DTGVSQNPRHKITKRGQNVTFRCDPISEHNRLYWYRQTLGQGPEFLTYFQNEAQLEKSRLLSDRFSAERPKGSFSTLEIQRTEQGDSAMYLCATQGPGGPTGQYFGPGTRLTVT.

The chain uses TRBV7-2 and TRBJ1-2; a weak D match, TRBD1 (6 bases). CDR1 is SGHTA, CDR2 FQGNSA, per germline. The CDR3 is made up of 13 amino acids. Trimming pared 1 base from V and 7 bases from J, leaving 10 bases between. The CDR3 bases are TGTGCCAGCAGCTTAGACAGGGAGGGTGGCTACACCTTC. Protein product: CASSLDREGGYTF.

The genes are TRBV3-1 (or the pseudogene TRBV3-2) and TRBJ2-4; 7 nucleotides match TRBD1. Trimming cost V 3 bases and J 3 bases; bases outside gene matches: 5. Germline-derived CDR1 and CDR2 are LGHDT and YNNKEL (reference sequence). CDR3 length equals 15 residues. DNA of the CDR3: TGTGCCAGCAGCCATACGACAGGGAACAAAAACATTCAGTACTTC. This gives the protein CASSHTTGNKNIQYF.

The J gene is TRBJ2-3, the V gene TRBV7-9; TRBD2 aligns across 10 bases. The CDR3 contains 16 residues. The ends lost 2 bases at V and 4 bases at J; junction bases unmatched: 6. CDR1 is SEHNR and CDR2 is FQNEAQ in the germline V gene (reference sequence). CDR3 in amino acids: CASSLTLAGDADTQYF. The CDR3 nucleotides read TGTGCCAGCAGCTTAACCCTAGCGGGAGACGCAGATACGCAGTATTTT. Filled out from reference TRBV7-9 and TRBJ2-3, the complete variable domain reads DTGVSQNPRHKITKRGQNVTFRCDPISEHNRLYWYRQTLGQGPEFLTYFQNEAQLEKSRLLSDRFSAERPKGSFSTLEIQRTEQGDSAMYLCASSLTLAGDADTQYFGPGTRLTVL.